This is a list of T cell receptor beta chains from one sample in a study of T cell responses to AZD1222 COVID-19 vaccine. Measured with immunoSEQ multiplex PCR; TCRdb has only the in-frame clones, and not every one. The sample yields about 150,000 clones, approximately 83% seen once. This material consisted of peripheral blood, taken on day 0 of AZD1222 vaccination. Source of these receptors: an adult in good health. CDR3s include the opening cysteine and the closing phenylalanine or tryptophan. The D gene is left open where the match is weak. Where a row states a size, it is once, few, many or the class of an expanded clone; other rows omit it.

13	TRBJ2-2	TRBV7-9	NA	NA	TGTGCCAGCAGCCAGACCCGACCAGGAGAGCTGTTTTTT	CASSQTRPGELFF
10	TRBJ1-2	TRBV29-1	few	NA	TGCAGCGTTGCCACTACCCACCCCCAATTC	CSVATTHPQF
15	TRBJ2-1	TRBV10-3	NA	TRBD2	TGTGCCATCAGTGAGAGGGCGGGAGGGCACAATGAGCAGTTCTTC	CAISERAGGHNEQFF
13	TRBJ1-4	TRBV30	NA	TRBD1	TGTGCCTTAACGGGACAGGGTATTAGAAAACTGTTTTTT	CALTGQGIRKLFF
16	TRBJ2-1	TRBV6-4	NA	TRBD2	TGTGCCAGCAGTGACTCGGGCGGGAGTGGCGACAATGAGCAGTTCTTC	CASSDSGGSGDNEQFF
13	TRBJ1-1	TRBV12-3/TRBV12-4	NA	NA	TGTGCCAGCAGTCCCCCCAGGTTGACTGAAGCTTTCTTT	CASSPPRLTEAFF
12	TRBJ1-2	TRBV7-2	few	NA	TGTGCCAGCAGCTTATCCGGTTTTGGCTACACCTTC	CASSLSGFGYTF
12	TRBJ2-5	TRBV10-3	NA	NA	TGTGCCATCAGCGACAGACAAGAGACCCAGTACTTC	CAISDRQETQYF
17	TRBJ2-3	TRBV28	NA	NA	TGTGCCAGCAGCCCCTCCCCCGCTTTTTCTAGCACAGATACGCAGTATTTT	CASSPSPAFSSTDTQYF
14	TRBJ2-3	TRBV2	NA	TRBD2	TGTGCCAGCGGCCGCACTAGCGGGAGAGATACGCAGTATTTT	CASGRTSGRDTQYF
14	TRBJ1-2	TRBV7-9	NA	NA	TGTGCCAGCAGCTTCGGTGGGAGATCTCATGGCTACACCTTC	CASSFGGRSHGYTF